The 27 T cell receptor beta chains given below trace back to one sample, sequenced in a study of beta chain features in type 1 diabetes. Study-level points and caveats: Across all four CD4+ subsets, people with type 1 diabetes showed modestly shorter TCRB CDR3s.

As every portion of the isolated RNA was reverse transcribed, the sequencing read expressed TCRB transcripts. Method: immunoSEQ multiplex PCR; TCRdb's copy keeps in-frame clones and lacks some. The data contain 600,000 or so clones, roughly 12% of them singletons. These TCRs are of unknown antigen specificity. Sequenced material: naive CD4+ T cells from blood. Source of these receptors: a man younger than 40 with type 1 diabetes.

This chain uses TRBV21-1 with TRBJ2-7. TRBV21-1 is a recognized pseudogene. The CDR3 is 14 residues long. CDR3 nucleotides: TGTGCCAGCAGCAAAGCGCTTTCTTCTTACGAGCAGTACTTC. This gives the protein CASSKALSSYEQYF.

This clone was observed a handful of times. V and J are TRBV18 and TRBJ2-7, with TRBD2 as a possible D gene (6 bases). CDR1 and CDR2 from the germline V gene are KGHSH and LQKENI. The CDR3 extends over 15 amino acids. Trimming left V 3 bases short and J 4 bases short, with 16 bases between. The CDR3 DNA reads TGTGCCAGCTCACCGCGGACGGTGGAGGGATACGAGCAGTACTTC. Protein product: CASSPRTVEGYEQYF.

This clone was recorded a few times. This chain joins TRBV18 and TRBJ1-2; D is unresolved. The CDR3 runs to 15 residues. CDR1 and CDR2 (germline): KGHSH, LQKENI. Deletions cut 3 bases from V and 3 bases from J, with 14 bases between. CDR3 sequence: CASSPGRAGDYGYTF. The CDR3 region has the DNA TGTGCCAGCTCACCTGGGAGGGCCGGGGACTATGGCTACACCTTC. The full variable domain, rest sourced from reference TRBV18 and TRBJ1-2, is NAGVMQNPRHLVRRRGQEARLRCSPMKGHSHVYWYRQLPEEGLKFMVYLQKENIIDESGMPKERFSAEFPKEGPSILRIQQVVRGDSAAYFCASSPGRAGDYGYTFGSGTRLTVV.

In its sample, this clone was seen a few times. This chain joins TRBV6-5 and TRBJ2-7, with TRBD1 as a possible D gene (6 bases). Germline V gene lookup returns CDR1 MNHEY and CDR2 SVGAGI. The CDR3 is 16 amino acids. V lost 0 bases and J lost 4, with 16 bases in between. The CDR3 is CASSYSVWTVTYEQYF. CDR3 nucleotides: TGTGCCAGCAGTTACTCGGTCTGGACAGTCACATACGAGCAGTACTTC.

The CDR3 protein is CSVERGSGGAQYF. The CDR3 bases are TGCAGCGTTGAAAGAGGATCAGGAGGGGCGCAGTATTTT. V and J are TRBV29-1 and TRBJ2-3, with D perhaps matching TRBD2 (6 bases). CDR1 SQVTM and CDR2 ANQGSEA come from the germline V gene. The CDR3 spans 13 residues. The V gene lost 2 bases and the J gene lost 10 bases, with 16 bases spanning the gap.

The gene calls are TRBV6-5 and TRBJ1-1, with a possible D match to TRBD1 (6 bases). CDR3 length: 15 residues. Germline CDR1 MNHEY, CDR2 SVGAGI. Trimming left V 0 bases short and J 4 bases short, with 12 bases between. The CDR3 spells CASSYSGPDSTEAFF. The CDR3 coding sequence is TGTGCCAGCAGTTACTCGGGGCCGGACAGCACTGAAGCTTTCTTT.

A few counts support this clone. This rearrangement joins TRBV7-9 to TRBJ2-1, with D perhaps TRBD2 (6 bases). V shed 1 base and J shed 8 bases, with 12 bases lying between them. The CDR3 has 14 residues. CDR1 is SEHNR and CDR2 is FQNEAQ in the germline V gene (reference sequence). The CDR3 DNA follows: TGTGCCAGCAGCTTAGGGGAGGCGTCCCATGAGCAGTTCTTC. Encoded protein: CASSLGEASHEQFF.

This clone was found a few times. This rearrangement joins TRBV10-3 to TRBJ2-7; a weak D match, TRBD2 (5 bases). This CDR3 spans 13 amino acids. V lost 6 bases to trimming and J lost 5 bases, with 14 bases between them. The germline V gene has CDR1 ENHRY and CDR2 SYGVKD. This CDR3 reads CAISPSGANEQYF. CDR3 coding DNA: TGTGCCATCAGCCCGAGCGGTGCCAACGAGCAGTACTTC.

This rearrangement joins TRBV19 to TRBJ1-6; 10 bases are a match to TRBD1. Germline CDR1 reads LNHDA; CDR2 reads SQIVND (reference sequence). The ends lost 6 bases at V and 9 bases at J; junction bases unmatched: 2. The CDR3 sequence is 13 residues long. This CDR3 reads CASRRDRGSPLHF. In DNA, the CDR3 is TGTGCCAGTAGGCGGGACAGGGGTTCACCCCTCCACTTT. Combining the CDR3 with reference TRBV19 and TRBJ1-6 gives the whole variable domain DGGITQSPKYLFRKEGQNVTLSCEQNLNHDAMYWYRQDPGQGLRLIYYSQIVNDFQKGDIAEGYSVSREKKESFPLTVTSAQKNPTAFYLCASRRDRGSPLHFGNGTRLTVT.

This clone has just a few counts. The chain employs TRBV7-2 and TRBJ2-3; D is unresolved. Germline V gives CDR1 SGHTA, CDR2 FQGNSA. Trimming stripped 0 bases from V and 7 bases from J, with 5 bases between. The length of the CDR3 is 12 residues. CDR3 loop: CASSLARNTQYF. CDR3 DNA: TGTGCCAGCAGCTTAGCGCGAAATACGCAGTATTTT.

The sample holds a few counts of this clone. The rearrangement joins TRBV7-3 to TRBJ2-3; 8 bases fit TRBD1. The CDR3 is 17 residues long. Germline V gives CDR1 SGHTA, CDR2 FQGTGA. Trimming at V came to 4 bases and at J to 0 bases, leaving 9 bases not matched to a gene. The CDR3 nucleotides are TGTGCCAGCAGCTACCCCAGGGGGCAAGAGAGCACAGATACGCAGTATTTT. Its translation is CASSYPRGQESTDTQYF.

This clone showed up just a few times. The J gene is TRBJ2-2, the V gene TRBV5-1, with unresolved D. V gave up 3 bases and J gave up 3 bases, with 12 bases separating them. CDR1 SGHRS and CDR2 YFSETQ come from the germline V gene. This CDR3 contains 15 residues. The CDR3 reads CASSSEDGYTGELFF. CDR3 coding DNA: TGCGCCAGCAGCTCAGAGGACGGTTACACCGGGGAGCTGTTTTTT.

This clone was observed a handful of times. This chain links TRBV9 with TRBJ2-1; a possible D gene is TRBD2 (5 bases). Germline V gene data show CDR1 as SGDLS and CDR2 as YYNGEE. Trimming pared 4 bases from V and 9 bases from J, leaving 17 bases between. This CDR3 contains 14 residues. CDR3: CASSLDRTRGEQFF. The CDR3 DNA sequence: TGTGCCAGCAGCTTGGACCGGACTCGAGGTGAGCAGTTCTTC.

This clone has only a few counts. The CDR3 DNA sequence: TGTGCCAGCAGGGCCAGGAGCGGGGGGGCCCATGAGCAGTTCTTC. Its protein product is CASRARSGGAHEQFF. The chain is built from TRBV7-2 and TRBJ2-1; 10 bases match TRBD2. The CDR3 is 15 amino acids. Per germline, CDR1 SGHTA and CDR2 FQGNSA. Germline trimming cut 6 bases from V and 8 bases from J; bases unmatched to any gene: 10.

This clone was counted once. J is TRBJ1-5 and V is TRBV6-6, with no clear D. This CDR3 has 15 amino acids. Trimming shortened V by 5 bases and J by 2 bases, and 13 bases separated the two germline ends. The V gene's germline CDR1 is MNHNY and CDR2 SVGAGI (reference sequence). CDR3 region: CASSRLTSGNQPQHF. Written as DNA, the CDR3 is TGTGCCAGCAGTAGACTCACTTCAGGCAATCAGCCCCAGCATTTT.

This clone was seen a few times. This chain links TRBV7-9 with TRBJ2-6, with D possibly called TRBD1 or TRBD2 (5 bases each). V lost 4 bases, J lost 0 bases, and 16 bases lay in between. This CDR3 contains 18 residues. Germline V gene sequence: CDR1 SEHNR, CDR2 FQNEAQ (reference sequence). CDR3 coding DNA: TGTGCCAGCAGCTCGGGACCGGGCGGTGGCTCTGGGGCCAACGTCCTGACTTTC. Translating gives CASSSGPGGGSGANVLTF.

J is TRBJ2-7 and V is TRBV4-3, with 7 positions matching TRBD1. Germline V CDR1 and CDR2: LGHNA, YSLEER. The CDR3 covers 17 residues. V gave up 1 base and J gave up 2 bases; unmatched junction bases: 11. CDR3 protein: CASSQAWTGEYPYEQYF. CDR3 nucleotide sequence: TGCGCCAGCAGCCAAGCCTGGACAGGCGAATACCCCTACGAGCAGTACTTC.

This clone was seen a handful of times. V usage is TRBV4-3 and J usage is TRBJ1-2; D is perhaps TRBD1 (6 bases). Trimming cost V 1 base and J 4 bases, with 13 bases left between them. The CDR3 spans 15 residues. CDR1 is LGHNA and CDR2 is YSLEER in the germline V gene. CDR3 DNA: TGCGCCAGCAGCCAAGTTCTAGACAGGACCTATGGCTACACCTTC. Translated, it gives CASSQVLDRTYGYTF.

This clone was observed a few times. The J gene is TRBJ2-2, the V gene TRBV30; a possible D gene is TRBD2 (6 bases). The CDR3 is 14 amino acids. V was trimmed by 3 bases and J by 6 bases, leaving 14 bases between them. Germline CDR1 GTSNPN, CDR2 SVGIG (reference sequence). CDR3 residues: CAWREYRGSGELFF. The CDR3, as DNA: TGTGCCTGGAGGGAGTACCGGGGGTCCGGGGAGCTGTTTTTT. The full variable domain, its missing parts supplied by reference TRBV30 and TRBJ2-2, is SQTIHQWPATLVQPVGSPLSLECTVEGTSNPNLYWYRQAAGRGLQLLFYSVGIGQISSEVPQNLSASRPQDRQFILSSKKLLLSDSGFYLCAWREYRGSGELFFGEGSRLTVL.

This clone has just a few counts. The genes are TRBV10-3 and TRBJ2-5; D possibly corresponds to TRBD1 (6 bases). The germline V gene encodes CDR1 ENHRY and CDR2 SYGVKD. This CDR3 is built from 12 residues. With 10 bases removed from V and 5 bases from J, the gap between germline ends came to 14 bases. The CDR3 DNA sequence: TGTGCCACTCAGGGGTCCAGTGAGACCCAGTACTTC. The encoded protein is CATQGSSETQYF.

This clone has a handful of counts. The chain uses TRBV5-1 and TRBJ2-2; 10 bases align to TRBD2. V was clipped by 3 bases and J by 4 bases; unmatched bases: 9. CDR1 and CDR2 (germline): SGHRS, YFSETQ. This CDR3 region has 17 residues. The CDR3 is CASSSYSGGPGTGELFF. CDR3 nucleotides: TGCGCCAGCAGCTCCTATAGCGGGGGGCCCGGCACCGGGGAGCTGTTTTTT.

The J gene is TRBJ2-3, the V gene TRBV18; no clear D gene. V was shortened by 4 bases and J by 3 bases, with 11 bases between the two germline ends. Per the germline V gene, CDR1 is KGHSH and CDR2 is LQKENI. The CDR3 has 14 amino acids. The CDR3 reads CASSLQSRTDTQYF. The CDR3 DNA follows: TGTGCCAGCTCACTCCAGAGCAGAACAGATACGCAGTATTTT.

The chain links TRBV9 to TRBJ2-7, with D maybe TRBD1 (6 bases). The CDR3 length is 16 residues. From germline, CDR1 is SGDLS and CDR2 YYNGEE. The germline V and J ends were trimmed by 3 bases and 0 bases, with 16 bases remaining between them. CDR3 in amino acids: CASSAHEGGFSYEQYF. The CDR3 DNA follows: TGTGCCAGCAGCGCCCACGAAGGGGGATTCTCCTACGAGCAGTACTTC. The full variable domain, rest sourced from reference TRBV9 and TRBJ2-7, is DSGVTQTPKHLITATGQRVTLRCSPRSGDLSVYWYQQSLDQGLQFLIQYYNGEERAKGNILERFSAQQFPDLHSELNLSSLELGDSALYFCASSAHEGGFSYEQYFGPGTRLTVT.

This clone showed up just a few times. The chain is built from TRBV11-2 and TRBJ1-2, with 7 bases fitting TRBD1. This CDR3 is 15 amino acids long. V gave up 5 bases and J gave up 1 base; unmatched junction bases: 7. Germline-derived CDR1 and CDR2 are SGHAT and FQNNGV. The CDR3 DNA is TGTGCCAGCAGCCCAATGACAGGGAATAACTATGGCTACACCTTC. Protein: CASSPMTGNNYGYTF. Complete variable domain (other parts from reference TRBV11-2 and TRBJ1-2): EAGVAQSPRYKIIEKRQSVAFWCNPISGHATLYWYQQILGQGPKLLIQFQNNGVVDDSQLPKDRFSAERLKGVDSTLKIQPAKLEDSAVYLCASSPMTGNNYGYTFGSGTRLTVV.

The chain combines TRBV4-2 with TRBJ2-5; 11 positions match TRBD2. CDR1 is LGHNA, CDR2 YNFKEQ, per germline. The J segment lost 5 bases and the V segment lost 4 bases, leaving 12 bases of the junction unmatched. This CDR3 contains 17 residues. The CDR3 DNA sequence: TGTGCCAGCAGCCCTGGGCTAGCGGGGGGCCGGGGGGAGACCCAGTACTTC. Translating gives CASSPGLAGGRGETQYF.

This clone was counted between two and nine times. The chain uses TRBV30 and TRBJ2-5, with no clear D. Germline CDR1 GTSNPN, CDR2 SVGIG (reference sequence). V lost 0 bases, J lost 4 bases, and 12 bases lay in between. The CDR3 is made up of 14 amino acids. CDR3 sequence: CAWSVGSPLETQYF. The CDR3 DNA follows: TGTGCCTGGAGTGTAGGATCCCCTCTAGAGACCCAGTACTTC.

This clone has just a few counts. The J gene is TRBJ2-6, the V gene TRBV13; TRBD1 might be the D (6 bases). CDR1 PRHDT and CDR2 FYEKMQ come from the germline V gene (reference sequence). CDR3 length: 15 residues. V gave up 4 bases and J gave up 5 bases, with 12 bases separating them. CDR3 sequence reads: CASSSGTSRANVLTF. The CDR3 DNA reads as TGTGCCAGCAGCTCCGGGACATCTAGGGCCAACGTCCTGACTTTC.